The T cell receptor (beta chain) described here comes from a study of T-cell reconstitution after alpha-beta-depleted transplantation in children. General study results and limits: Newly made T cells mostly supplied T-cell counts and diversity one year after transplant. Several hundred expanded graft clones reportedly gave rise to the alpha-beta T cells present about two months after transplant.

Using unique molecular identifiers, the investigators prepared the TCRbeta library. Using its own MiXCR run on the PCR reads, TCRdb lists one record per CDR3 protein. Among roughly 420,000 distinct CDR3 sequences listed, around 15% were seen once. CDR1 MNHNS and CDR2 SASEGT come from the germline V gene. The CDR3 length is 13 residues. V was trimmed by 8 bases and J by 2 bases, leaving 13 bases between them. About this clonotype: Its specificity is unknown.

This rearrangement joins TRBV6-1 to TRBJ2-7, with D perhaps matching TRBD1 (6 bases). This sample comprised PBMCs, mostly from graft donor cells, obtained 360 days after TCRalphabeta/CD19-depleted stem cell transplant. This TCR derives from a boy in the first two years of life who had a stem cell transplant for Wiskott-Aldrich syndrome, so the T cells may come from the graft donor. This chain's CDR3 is CASLRTVPYEQYF. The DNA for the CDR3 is TGTGCCAGCCTGAGGACAGTTCCCTACGAGCAGTACTTC.